What follows is one T cell receptor beta chain and its context. Its cognate antigen is unknown. The data originate from a study of cytomegalovirus exposure and HLA in healthy donors. Broader study findings: TCR beta chain V- and J-gene trimming was linked, in a later analysis, to a missense variant in DCLRE1C. Rarity characterized most TCR sequences, yet some public TCRs appeared in many donors.

CDR3 length equals 16 residues. Germline values: CDR1 MGHRA, CDR2 YSYEKL. V lost 2 bases and J lost 1; bases outside the gene matches: 6. The PCR made use of 60 Vbeta and 13 Jbeta primers. TCRdb's table, derived via immunoSEQ multiplex PCR, lists solely in-frame clones and lacks some. The profile shows 150,000 to 200,000 clones, approximately 86% of them singletons. Sequencing was performed on PBMCs. The chain joins TRBV4-1 to TRBJ2-5; TRBD2 aligns across 8 bases. The origin of this receptor is a woman aged 18-29 years in good health and CMV-seronegative. CDR3 sequence (DNA): TGCGCCAGCAGCCAATCTGAGCGGGGGATCCAAGAGACCCAGTACTTC. This translates into CASSQSERGIQETQYF.